This TCR beta chain was recovered during a study of blood T cell repertoires in COVID-19. TCRdb's table, derived via immunoSEQ multiplex PCR, lists solely in-frame clones and lacks some. The sample includes about 59,000 clones, approximately 75% of them seen just once. The V gene's germline CDR1 is MNHEY and CDR2 SMNVEV (reference sequence). The CDR3 has 19 amino acids. V lost 8 bases, J lost 4 bases, and 23 bases stayed unmatched. The sequencing input was peripheral blood. This chain connects TRBV27 to TRBJ1-5; 7 positions match TRBD1. This receptor was identified in a man in his sixties with COVID-19, enrolled during active disease. CDR3 bases: TGTGCCAGCCAGATAAGGGCCAATGGCGACAGGGCGGGAAATCAGCCCCAGCATTTT. It specifies CASQIRANGDRAGNQPQHF.